The clone carrying this T cell receptor beta chain was found many times. Its specificity is unknown. The sample originates from a study of T cells in Graves' hyperthyroidism and ophthalmopathy. General study findings and limits: Blood samples included most of the expanded thyroid clonotypes exceeding 0.001.

Clinical symptoms, serum thyroxine and TRAb, thyroid ultrasound and orbital computed tomography were used for the diagnoses. Looked up from germline, CDR1 is SNHLY and CDR2 is FYNNEI. The CDR3 consists of 14 residues. V trimming: 6 bases; J trimming: 4 bases; junction bases outside the gene matches: 6. There were TCR beta CDR3 regions amplified from RNA transcripts. RT-PCR in the first round (using the HTBI primer set) targeted the TCR CDR3. TCRdb reprocessed the multiplex PCR reads with MiXCR, giving one entry per CDR3 protein. The data hold about 350,000 distinct CDR3 sequences, with approximately 13% observed a single time.

This sequence was found in a young woman with Graves' hyperthyroidism. Sequencing was performed on blood. The chain carries TRBV2 and TRBJ1-3; 7 positions agree with TRBD1. This CDR3 is CASRNRGGGNTIYF. As DNA, the CDR3 is TGTGCCAGCAGAAACAGGGGTGGAGGAAACACCATATATTTT.